This entry features one T cell receptor (beta chain) sequence. Its antigen remains unknown. This sample is drawn from a study of cytomegalovirus exposure and HLA in healthy donors. Points from the study as a whole: A later analysis found that most CMV-associated TCR beta chains appeared HLA-restricted.

The CDR3 covers 14 residues. V was clipped by 6 bases and J by 5 bases; unmatched bases: 4. Looked up from germline, CDR1 is SEHNR and CDR2 is FQNEAQ (reference sequence). PCR employed 60 Vbeta and 13 Jbeta primers. Assay used: immunoSEQ multiplex PCR; TCRdb lists only in-frame clones, some missing. The sample lists almost 85,000 clones; over 75% were seen once. The sample comprised PBMCs. The clonotype comes from a male donor in good health and CMV-seropositive. The chain recombines TRBV7-9 with TRBJ2-7; 13 nucleotides align to TRBD2. The CDR3 is CASRDGLAGDEQYF. In DNA, the CDR3 is TGTGCCAGCAGAGATGGACTAGCGGGAGACGAGCAGTACTTC.